The T cell receptor (beta chain) described here comes from a study of CXCR3-negative and CXCR3-positive naive CD8 T cells. General study results and limits: TRB CDR3s were more hydrophobic in CXCR3-positive than in CXCR3-negative naive cells.

Libraries of TRB cDNA were made by 5' RACE and carried UMIs. TCRdb reanalyzed the 5' RACE reads, giving one entry per CDR3 protein sequence and no DNA. The table lists about 110,000 distinct CDR3 sequences. Germline CDR1 reads SGHTA; CDR2 reads FQGTGA. This CDR3 has 17 amino acids. Details on this clonotype: What it binds is unknown.

Sequenced input: naive CXCR3+ CD8+ T cells from blood. As to subset: CD45RO-CCR7+CD27+CD95- naive CD8+ T cells expressing CXCR3 (TNR3+). The J gene is TRBJ1-1, the V gene TRBV7-3. The TCR originated in a human donor in good health. Some clones in this sample may be carry-over from other donors' samples. The CDR3: CASSEWNRGRLNTEAFF.